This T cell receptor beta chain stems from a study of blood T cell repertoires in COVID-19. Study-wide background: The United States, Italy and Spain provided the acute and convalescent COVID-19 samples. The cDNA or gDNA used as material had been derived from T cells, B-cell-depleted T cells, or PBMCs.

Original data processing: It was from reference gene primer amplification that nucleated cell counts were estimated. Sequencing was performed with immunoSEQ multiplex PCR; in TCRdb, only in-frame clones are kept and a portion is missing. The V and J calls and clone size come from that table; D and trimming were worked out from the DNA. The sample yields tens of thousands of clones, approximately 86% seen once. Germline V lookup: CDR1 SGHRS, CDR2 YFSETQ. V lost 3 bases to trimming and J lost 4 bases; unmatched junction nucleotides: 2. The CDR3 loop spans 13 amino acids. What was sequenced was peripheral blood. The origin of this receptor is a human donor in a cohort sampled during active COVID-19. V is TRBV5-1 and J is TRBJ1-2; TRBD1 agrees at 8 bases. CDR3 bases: TGCGCCAGCAGCTCGGACAGGGTCTATGGCTACACCTTC. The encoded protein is CASSSDRVYGYTF. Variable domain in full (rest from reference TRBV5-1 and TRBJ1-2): KAGVTQTPRYLIKTRGQQVTLSCSPISGHRSVSWYQQTPGQGLQFLFEYFSETQRNKGNFPGRFSGRQFSNSRSEMNVSTLELGDSALYLCASSSDRVYGYTFGSGTRLTVV.